This TCR beta chain was identified in a study of blood T cell repertoires in COVID-19. Across the whole study: Donors in the United States, Italy and Spain gave samples during acute or convalescent COVID-19. PBMCs, B-cell-depleted T cells, or T cells provided the cDNA or gDNA that made up the material.

During active infection, Seattle patients enrolled and were then monitored through disease. In the original workflow: Researchers report that nucleated cell counts were estimated from reference gene primer amplification. Here immunoSEQ multiplex PCR was the method, and the copy in TCRdb shows in-frame clones only, minus some. V, J and clone size derive from that table, while D and trimming were established from the DNA sequence. Counted here are roughly 90,000 clones, around 85% occurring once; the ten biggest clones make up just over 3%. V was cut by 0 bases and J by 4 bases, with 13 bases left in between. The CDR3 runs to 15 residues. Germline lookup yields CDR1 LGHDT and CDR2 YNNKEL (reference sequence).

The chain combines TRBV3-1 (or the pseudogene TRBV3-2) with TRBJ2-7; D is perhaps TRBD1 (5 bases). This receptor was obtained from an elderly woman with COVID-19, enrolled during active disease. Sequencing was performed on peripheral blood. The CDR3 loop reads CASSQDQTDSYEQYF. The CDR3 coding sequence is TGTGCCAGCAGCCAAGATCAAACCGACAGTTACGAGCAGTACTTC.